This T cell receptor beta chain was sequenced during a study of T cells in Graves' hyperthyroidism and ophthalmopathy. TCR beta CDR3 regions were amplified from RNA. An initial round of RT-PCR targeting the TCR CDR3 relied on the HTBI primer set. TCRdb reprocessed the multiplex PCR reads via MiXCR and lists one record per CDR3 protein. The sample records some 800,000 distinct CDR3 sequences, 38% being singletons. CDR1 and CDR2 from the germline V gene are ENHRY and SYGVKD. V was shortened by 2 bases and J by 2 bases, with 11 bases between the two germline ends. This CDR3 is built from 15 residues. Source material: blood. The chain couples TRBV10-3 to TRBJ2-3; D is perhaps TRBD2 (6 bases). This receptor was taken from a man between 18 and 29 years old with Graves' hyperthyroidism. This CDR3 is CAISERRGDTDTQYF. For the CDR3, the DNA is TGTGCCATCAGTGAGCGTCGCGGGGACACAGATACGCAGTATTTT.